The 6 T cell receptor beta chains reported below all come from one sample, sequenced in a study of post-analysis software for immune sequencing data. Study-wide results and caveats: Five TRBV segments, TRBV5-6, TRBV5-1 and TRBV20-1 among them, were found more frequent in patients than controls.

Prepared TCR beta cDNA libraries contained unique molecular identifiers. MiXCR was run by TCRdb on the PCR reads, yielding one entry per CDR3 protein. The sample lists hundreds of thousands of distinct CDR3 sequences; roughly 38% were seen once. Their antigen targets remain unknown. Specimen: blood. Receptors originate from a girl between 5 and 17 years old with multiple sclerosis.

This chain uses TRBV9 with TRBJ2-5; TRBD2 agrees at 10 bases. The CDR3 is 18 residues long. V trimming: 4 bases; J trimming: 5 bases; junction bases outside the gene matches: 17. Per germline, CDR1 SGDLS and CDR2 YYNGEE. CDR3 DNA sequence: TGTGCCAGCAGCCTAGAGCCGCTAGCGGGAGAAGGTCTGGAGACCCAGTACTTC. Translating gives CASSLEPLAGEGLETQYF.

About this clonotype itself: At one end the junction does not follow the germline gene, possibly because of a read error. This chain uses TRBV24-1 with TRBJ2-1; 10 bases agree with TRBD2. Looked up from germline, CDR1 is KGHDR and CDR2 is SFDVKD. CDR3 length equals 15 residues. The CDR3: CVTSDLAGAADEQFF. The CDR3 coding sequence is TGTGTCACCAGTGATCTAGCGGGGGCCGCGGATGAGCAGTTCTTC.

DNA for the CDR3: TGTGCTAGTGGTTTAGGGCTAGCGGGGTCAGGGGATGAGCAGTTCTTC. Protein: CASGLGLAGSGDEQFF. V and J are TRBV12-5 and TRBJ2-1, with 9 bases fitting TRBD2. CDR1 and CDR2 from the germline V gene are LGHNT and FRNRAP. This CDR3 contains 16 residues. The V gene end was trimmed by 3 bases and the J gene end by 8 bases; junction bases not matched to a gene: 11.

This chain connects TRBV20-1 to TRBJ1-5, with unresolved D. This CDR3 is built from 15 residues. The V end lost 6 bases, the J end lost 5 bases, and 20 bases lay between the germline ends. Germline values: CDR1 DFQATT, CDR2 SNEGSKA (reference sequence). This CDR3 is CSASVGTRSDQPQHF. In DNA, the CDR3 is TGCAGTGCATCCGTAGGAACCCGTTCGGATCAGCCCCAGCATTTT.

This chain joins TRBV5-1 and TRBJ1-2, with D perhaps matching TRBD1 (5 bases). This CDR3 comprises 13 residues. Trimming pared 4 bases from V and 6 bases from J, leaving 13 bases between. CDR1 and CDR2 (germline): SGHRS, YFSETQ. This CDR3 is CASSVDKPNGYTF. Here the CDR3 DNA reads TGCGCCAGCAGCGTGGACAAACCAAATGGCTACACCTTC.

This clonotype turned up a few times. The CDR3 sequence: CAISDRTSGAETQYF. For the CDR3, the DNA is TGTGCCATCAGTGACCGAACTAGCGGGGCGGAGACCCAGTACTTC. The rearrangement joins TRBV10-3 to TRBJ2-5, with 10 nucleotides matching TRBD2. V was clipped by 3 bases and J by 5 bases; unmatched bases: 6. Germline V gene sequence: CDR1 ENHRY, CDR2 SYGVKD. This CDR3 has 15 amino acids.